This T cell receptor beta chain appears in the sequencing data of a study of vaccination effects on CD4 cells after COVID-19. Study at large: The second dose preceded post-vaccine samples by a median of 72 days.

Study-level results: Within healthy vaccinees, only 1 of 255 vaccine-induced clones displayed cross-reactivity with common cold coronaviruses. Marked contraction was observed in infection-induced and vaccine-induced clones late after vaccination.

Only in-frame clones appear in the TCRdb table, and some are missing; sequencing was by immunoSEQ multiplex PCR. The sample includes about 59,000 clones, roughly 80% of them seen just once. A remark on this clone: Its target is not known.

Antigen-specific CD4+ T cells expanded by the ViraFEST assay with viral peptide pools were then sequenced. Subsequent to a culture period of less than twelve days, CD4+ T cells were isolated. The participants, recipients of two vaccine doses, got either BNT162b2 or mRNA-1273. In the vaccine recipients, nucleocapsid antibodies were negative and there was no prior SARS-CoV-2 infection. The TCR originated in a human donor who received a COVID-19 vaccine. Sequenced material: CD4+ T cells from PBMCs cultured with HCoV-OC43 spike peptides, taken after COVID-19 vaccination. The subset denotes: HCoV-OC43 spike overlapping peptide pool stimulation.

The CDR3, as DNA: TGCGCCAGCAACTTTAACATTGGATACACTGAAGCTTTCTTT. It translates to CASNFNIGYTEAFF. The genes are TRBV23-1 and TRBJ1-1, with D hard to call. TRBV23-1 is an open reading frame, and its role is uncertain. The V end lost 7 bases, the J end lost 3 bases, and 15 bases lay between the germline ends. The CDR3 has 14 amino acids.